This T cell receptor beta chain was recovered during a study of PD-L1 blockade in urothelial cancer. Study-wide background: Male sex and bladder-origin urothelial cancer characterized about 90% of the roughly 30 patients. Blood was tested 3 weeks (second dose) and 6 weeks into treatment. Typically, measured as a median, blood samples had 130,000 to 150,000 T cells. General study points: Below-median blood TCR clonality before treatment forecast better survival.

Time point of the sample: peripheral blood 6 weeks after treatment start. Comment on this clone: Its antigen is unidentified.

With V trimmed by 4 bases and J by 0 bases, 5 bases remained unmatched. CDR1 and CDR2 from the germline V gene are MNHEY and SMNVEV (reference sequence). The CDR3 is made up of 15 amino acids. Profiling relied on immunoSEQ multiplex PCR, and the TCRdb table lists in-frame clones only, not all of them. The top ten hold around 3.5% of the sample, which has about 30,000 clones, about 80% seen once. The chain uses TRBV27 and TRBJ2-5, with 7 bases fitting TRBD2. Source: PBMCs, taken around atezolizumab (anti-PD-L1) treatment. This receptor was obtained from a man between 65 and 85 years old with urothelial cancer. The CDR3: CASSSASGYQETQYF. CDR3 bases: TGTGCCAGCAGTTCAGCTAGCGGCTACCAAGAGACCCAGTACTTC.